The source of this TCR beta chain is a study of blood T cells in healthy people across ages (dated by TCRdb to the mid-2010s). As for the study more broadly: In model experiments, template switching captured roughly one uniquely barcoded TCR beta cDNA molecule for every two T cells. For two donors (one aged 18 to 30 and one aged 80 or older), the study analyzed two additional independent replicas of 1 million unique cDNA reads from the same blood draw. The study measured age-related changes in TCR beta repertoire diversity using deep sequencing normalized with unique cDNA molecular identifiers. To avoid experimental bias, donors of different ages were spread randomly across the sequencing lanes. The donors were split into four age groups: young (average 16 years), middle-aged (roughly 42), aged (more than 60) and long-lived (under 85).

Preparation of the library involved 5' RACE. The instrument was an Illumina HiSeq 2500. A second about 7 to 11 cycle PCR used a sample-barcoded 5' primer and a J-beta primer mix. A template-switch 5' adaptor carrying 12 random nucleotides introduced a unique molecular identifier onto each TCR beta cDNA molecule. Each sample yielded at least 3 million CDR3-containing paired-end reads. The Mint cDNA synthesis kit, primed by a TRBC-specific oligonucleotide, was used to synthesize first-strand cDNA from all RNA. After uracil-DNA glycosylase treatment, a first 18-cycle PCR used universal primers M1SS and BC2_uni_R on all cDNA. The authors' pipeline ran thus. Normalization of each sample was performed by random selection of 1 million high-quality reads, each carrying a distinct molecular identifier. Instead of being binned into consensus sequences, reads with shared molecular identifiers were discarded. MiTCR, run with a Q25 quality threshold and the strictest error-elimination algorithm, handled CDR3 identification, clonotype clustering and error correction. A nonparametric unseen species model with Euler transformation was used to estimate lower-bound total TCR beta diversity. TCRdb trimmed public reads at Q25 via fastp, called clones via MiXCR and kept in-frame beta chains. Each CDR3 protein gets just one entry, which takes the most common genes and DNA from the rows behind it. V and J calls and clone size were set by TCRdb, not the authors. The sample table contains 650,000 to 1,000,000 distinct CDR3 sequences; only one count was recorded for 35% to 40% of them. The ten top clones hold 10% to 15% of the sample.

Overall study results and their limits: Compared with the aged group, more naive CD4+ T cells, fewer expanded clones and increased TCR diversity were shown by the long-lived group, suggesting age selection. The percentage of naive T cells measured by flow cytometry correlated strongly with observed TCR beta diversity. Conclusive comparison of naive and antigen-experienced compartments was prevented by the profiling of bulk unsorted PBMCs. Estimates of total diversity based on one million sequenced T cells were regarded as lower bounds and as underestimates. Donor CMV infection status was unknown, potentially confounding age-related changes in expanded clonotypes. As age increased, observed TCR beta diversity per million T cells dropped in a roughly linear way, and a significant reduction was already evident by age about 40.

CDR1 and CDR2 are drawn from the germline V gene (reference sequence): SGHNT, YYREEE. The CDR3 runs 17 amino acids, cysteine and phenylalanine included. Only CDR3 DNA remains: 51 bases, in frame from the first base. Trimming at the junction amounts to 4 bases on V and 3 bases on J, and the germline ends lie 20 bases apart. As regards this clonotype: No cognate antigen has been identified for it. There are no base qualities to consult, and no much larger clone falls within one base.

Systemically healthy Caucasian individuals from Russia, 39 in total and aged roughly 6 to 95 years, were included as donors. About 10 milliliters of peripheral blood were drawn from each donor into EDTA-treated Vacutainer tubes. Ficoll-Paque density-gradient centrifugation was used to isolate PBMCs, with at least 6.5 million per sample. Total RNA was extracted from PBMCs with Trizol reagent, with at least 6 micrograms obtained per sample. The percentages of naive CD45RAhigh/CD27high T cells were determined by flow cytometry on a PBMC aliquot from every donor. The clonotype was recovered from a young man in good health. Rearrangement joined TRBV5-4 to TRBJ1-5, with the D gene call left open. Sequenced sample: blood. The nucleotide sequence reads TGTGCCAGCAGCCCGGAGGAGGAACGACTGCACAATCAGCCCCAGCATTTT. It encodes CASSPEEERLHNQPQHF.